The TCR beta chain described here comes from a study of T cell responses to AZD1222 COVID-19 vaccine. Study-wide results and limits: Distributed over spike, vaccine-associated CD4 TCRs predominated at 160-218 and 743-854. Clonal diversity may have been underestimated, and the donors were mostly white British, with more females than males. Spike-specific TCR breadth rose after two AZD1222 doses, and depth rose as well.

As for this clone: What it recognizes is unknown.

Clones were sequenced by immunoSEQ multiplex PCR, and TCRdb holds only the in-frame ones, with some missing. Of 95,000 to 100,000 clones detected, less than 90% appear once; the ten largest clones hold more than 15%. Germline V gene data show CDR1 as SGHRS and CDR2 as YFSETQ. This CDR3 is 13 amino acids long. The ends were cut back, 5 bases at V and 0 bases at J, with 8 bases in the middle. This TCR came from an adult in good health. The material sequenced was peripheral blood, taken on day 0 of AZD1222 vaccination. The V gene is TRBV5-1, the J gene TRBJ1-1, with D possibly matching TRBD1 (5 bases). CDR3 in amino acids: CASRTGLNTEAFF. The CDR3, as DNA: TGCGCCAGCAGAACAGGCCTGAACACTGAAGCTTTCTTT.